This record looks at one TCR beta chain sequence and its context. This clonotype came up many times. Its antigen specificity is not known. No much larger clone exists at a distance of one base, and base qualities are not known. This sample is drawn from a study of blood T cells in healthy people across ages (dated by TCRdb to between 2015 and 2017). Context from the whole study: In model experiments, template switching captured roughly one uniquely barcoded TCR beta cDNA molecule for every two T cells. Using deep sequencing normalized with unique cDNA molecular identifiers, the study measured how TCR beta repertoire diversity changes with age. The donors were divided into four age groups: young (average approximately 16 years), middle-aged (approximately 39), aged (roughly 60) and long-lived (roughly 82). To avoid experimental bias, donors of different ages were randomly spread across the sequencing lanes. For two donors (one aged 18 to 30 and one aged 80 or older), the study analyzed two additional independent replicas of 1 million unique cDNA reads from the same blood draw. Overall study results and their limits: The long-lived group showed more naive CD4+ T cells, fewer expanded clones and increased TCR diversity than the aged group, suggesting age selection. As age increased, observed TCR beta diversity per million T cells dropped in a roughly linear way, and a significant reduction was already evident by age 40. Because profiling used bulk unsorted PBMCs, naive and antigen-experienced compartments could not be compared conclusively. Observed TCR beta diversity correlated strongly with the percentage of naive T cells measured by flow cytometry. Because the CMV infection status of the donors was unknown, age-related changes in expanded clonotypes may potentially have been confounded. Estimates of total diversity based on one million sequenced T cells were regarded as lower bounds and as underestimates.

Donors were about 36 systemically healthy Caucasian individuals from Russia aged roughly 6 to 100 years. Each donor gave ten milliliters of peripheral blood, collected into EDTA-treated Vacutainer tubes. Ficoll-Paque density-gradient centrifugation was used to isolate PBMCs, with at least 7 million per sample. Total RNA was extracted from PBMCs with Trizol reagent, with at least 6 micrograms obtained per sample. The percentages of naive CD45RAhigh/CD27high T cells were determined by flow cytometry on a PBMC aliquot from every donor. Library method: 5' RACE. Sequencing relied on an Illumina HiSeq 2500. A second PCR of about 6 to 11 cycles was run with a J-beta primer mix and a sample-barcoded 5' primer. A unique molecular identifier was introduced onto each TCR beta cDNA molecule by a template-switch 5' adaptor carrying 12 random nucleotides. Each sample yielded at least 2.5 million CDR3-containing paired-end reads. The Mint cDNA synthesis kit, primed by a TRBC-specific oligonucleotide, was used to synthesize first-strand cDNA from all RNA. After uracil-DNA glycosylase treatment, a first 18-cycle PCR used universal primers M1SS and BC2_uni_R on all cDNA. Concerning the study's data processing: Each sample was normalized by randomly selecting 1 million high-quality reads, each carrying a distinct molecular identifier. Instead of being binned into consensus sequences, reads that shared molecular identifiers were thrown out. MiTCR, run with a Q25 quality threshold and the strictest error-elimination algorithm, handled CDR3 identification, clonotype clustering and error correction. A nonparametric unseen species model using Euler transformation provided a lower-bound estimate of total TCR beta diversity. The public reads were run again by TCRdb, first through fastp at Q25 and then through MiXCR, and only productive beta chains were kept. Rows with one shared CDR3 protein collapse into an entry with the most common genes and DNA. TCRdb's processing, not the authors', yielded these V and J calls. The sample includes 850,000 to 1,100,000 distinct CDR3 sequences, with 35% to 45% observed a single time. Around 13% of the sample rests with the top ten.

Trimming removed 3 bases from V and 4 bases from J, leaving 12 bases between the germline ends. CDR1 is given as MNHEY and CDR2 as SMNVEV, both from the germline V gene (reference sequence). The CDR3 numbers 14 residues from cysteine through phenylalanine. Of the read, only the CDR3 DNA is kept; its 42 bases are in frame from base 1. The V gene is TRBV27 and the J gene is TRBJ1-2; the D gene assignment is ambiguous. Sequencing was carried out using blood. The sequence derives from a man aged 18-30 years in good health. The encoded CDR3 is CASSFDRRTYGYTF. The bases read TGTGCCAGCAGTTTCGACCGGAGAACCTATGGCTACACCTTC.